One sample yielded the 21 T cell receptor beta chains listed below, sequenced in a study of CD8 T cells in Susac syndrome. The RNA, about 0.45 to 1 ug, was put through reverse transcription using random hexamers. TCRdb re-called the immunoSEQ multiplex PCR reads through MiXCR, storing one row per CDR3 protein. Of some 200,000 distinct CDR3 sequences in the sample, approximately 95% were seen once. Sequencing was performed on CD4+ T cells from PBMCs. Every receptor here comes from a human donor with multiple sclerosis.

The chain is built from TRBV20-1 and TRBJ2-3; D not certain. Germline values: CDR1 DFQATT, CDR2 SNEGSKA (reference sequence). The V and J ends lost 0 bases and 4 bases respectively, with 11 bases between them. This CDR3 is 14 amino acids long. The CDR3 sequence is CSARDVYGADTQYF. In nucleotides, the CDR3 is TGCAGTGCTAGAGATGTATACGGAGCAGATACGCAGTATTTT.

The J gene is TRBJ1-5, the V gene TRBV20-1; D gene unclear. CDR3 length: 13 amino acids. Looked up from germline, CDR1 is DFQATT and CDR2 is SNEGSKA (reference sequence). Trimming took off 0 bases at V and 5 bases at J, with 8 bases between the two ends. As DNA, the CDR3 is TGCAGTGCTAGAGAAACCGGGGATCAGCCCCAGCATTTT. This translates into CSARETGDQPQHF.

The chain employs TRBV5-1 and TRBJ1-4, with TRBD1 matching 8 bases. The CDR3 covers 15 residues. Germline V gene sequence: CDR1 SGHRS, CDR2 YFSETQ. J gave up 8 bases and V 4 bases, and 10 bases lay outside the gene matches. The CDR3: CASSVQGARSEKLFF. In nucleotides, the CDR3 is TGCGCCAGCAGCGTCCAGGGGGCGCGGTCCGAAAAACTGTTTTTT.

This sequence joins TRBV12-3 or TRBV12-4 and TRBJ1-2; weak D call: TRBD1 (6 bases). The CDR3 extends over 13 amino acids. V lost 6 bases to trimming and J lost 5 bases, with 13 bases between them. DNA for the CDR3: TGTGCCAGCAGCCCCAATCAGGGGTATGGCTACACCTTC. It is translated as CASSPNQGYGYTF.

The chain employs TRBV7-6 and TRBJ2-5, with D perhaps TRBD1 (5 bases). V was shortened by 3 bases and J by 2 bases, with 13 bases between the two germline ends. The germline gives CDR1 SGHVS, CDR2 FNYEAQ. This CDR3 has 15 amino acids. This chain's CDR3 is CASSFKGHLQETQYF. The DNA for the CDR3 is TGTGCCAGCAGCTTTAAAGGACACCTACAAGAGACCCAGTACTTC.

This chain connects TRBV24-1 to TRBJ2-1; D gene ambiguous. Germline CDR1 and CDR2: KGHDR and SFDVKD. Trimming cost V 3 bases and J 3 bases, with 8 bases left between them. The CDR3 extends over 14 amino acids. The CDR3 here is CATSDAVNYNEQFF. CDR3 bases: TGTGCCACCAGTGATGCAGTAAACTACAATGAGCAGTTCTTC.

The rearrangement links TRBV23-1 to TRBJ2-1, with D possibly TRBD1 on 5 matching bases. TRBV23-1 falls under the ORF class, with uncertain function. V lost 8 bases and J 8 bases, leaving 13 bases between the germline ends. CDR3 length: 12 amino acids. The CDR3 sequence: CASFGHTDEQFF. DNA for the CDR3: TGCGCCAGCTTCGGACACACCGATGAGCAGTTCTTC.

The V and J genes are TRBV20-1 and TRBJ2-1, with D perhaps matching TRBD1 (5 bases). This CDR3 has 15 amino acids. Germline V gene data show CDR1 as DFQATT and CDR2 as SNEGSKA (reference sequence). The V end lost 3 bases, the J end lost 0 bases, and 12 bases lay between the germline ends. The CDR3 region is CSASRQSISYNEQFF. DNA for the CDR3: TGCAGTGCTAGTCGACAGTCTATCTCCTACAATGAGCAGTTCTTC.

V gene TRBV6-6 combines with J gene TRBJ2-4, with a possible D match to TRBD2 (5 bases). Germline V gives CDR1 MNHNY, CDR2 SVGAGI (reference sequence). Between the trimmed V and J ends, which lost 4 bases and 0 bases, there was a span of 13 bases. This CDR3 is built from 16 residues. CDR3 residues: CASSLGDRIAKNIQYF. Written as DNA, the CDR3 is TGTGCCAGCAGTTTGGGAGATAGGATAGCCAAAAACATTCAGTACTTC.

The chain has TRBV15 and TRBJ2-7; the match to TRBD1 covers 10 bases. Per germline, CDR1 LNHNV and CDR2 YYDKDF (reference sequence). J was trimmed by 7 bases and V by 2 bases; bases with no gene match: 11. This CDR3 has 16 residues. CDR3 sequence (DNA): TGTGCCACCAGCAGATCCGTCGGGACAGGGGTGGGAGAGCAGTACTTC. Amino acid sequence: CATSRSVGTGVGEQYF.

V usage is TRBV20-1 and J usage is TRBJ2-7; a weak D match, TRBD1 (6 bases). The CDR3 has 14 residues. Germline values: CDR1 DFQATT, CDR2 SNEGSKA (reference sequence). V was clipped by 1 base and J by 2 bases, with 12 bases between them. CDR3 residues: CSARVAGTPYEQYF. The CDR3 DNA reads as TGCAGTGCTAGAGTTGCCGGGACACCCTACGAGCAGTACTTC.

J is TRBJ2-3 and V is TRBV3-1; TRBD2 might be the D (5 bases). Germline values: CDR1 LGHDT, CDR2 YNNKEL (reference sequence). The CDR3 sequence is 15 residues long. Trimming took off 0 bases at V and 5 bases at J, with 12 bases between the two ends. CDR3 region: CASSQDPPAGDTQYF. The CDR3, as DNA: TGTGCCAGCAGCCAAGATCCCCCGGCGGGAGATACGCAGTATTTT.

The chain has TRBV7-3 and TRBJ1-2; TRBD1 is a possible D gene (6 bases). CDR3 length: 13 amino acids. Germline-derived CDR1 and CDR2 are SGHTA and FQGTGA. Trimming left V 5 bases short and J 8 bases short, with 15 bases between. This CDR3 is CASSTQRGFGYTF. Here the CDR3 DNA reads TGTGCCAGCAGCACGCAGAGGGGGTTCGGCTACACCTTC.

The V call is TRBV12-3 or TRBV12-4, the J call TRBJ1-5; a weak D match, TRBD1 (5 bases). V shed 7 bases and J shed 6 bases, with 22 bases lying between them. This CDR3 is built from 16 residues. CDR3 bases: TGTGCCAGCACCGGTCGGGCAGGGAGGTATGCTCAGCCCCAGCATTTT. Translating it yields CASTGRAGRYAQPQHF.

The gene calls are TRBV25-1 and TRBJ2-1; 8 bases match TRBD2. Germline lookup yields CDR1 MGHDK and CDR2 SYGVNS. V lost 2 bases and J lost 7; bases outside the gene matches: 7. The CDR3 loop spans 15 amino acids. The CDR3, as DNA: TGTGCCAGCAGTGAACCGCGGGGGGATGGGAATGAGCAGTTCTTC. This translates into CASSEPRGDGNEQFF.

Written as DNA, the CDR3 is TGTGCCAGCAGCCCCGGACGGATAGCTGGAAACACCATATATTTT. It is translated as CASSPGRIAGNTIYF. The J gene is TRBJ1-3, the V gene TRBV3-1, with D uncertain. Germline values: CDR1 LGHDT, CDR2 YNNKEL (reference sequence). V was cut by 4 bases and J by 2 bases, with 12 bases left in between. The CDR3 is 15 residues long. The full variable domain, with the rest looked up from reference TRBV3-1 and TRBJ1-3, is DTAVSQTPKYLVTQMGNDKSIKCEQNLGHDTMYWYKQDSKKFLKIMFSYNNKELIINETVPNRFSPKSPDKAHLNLHINSLELGDSAVYFCASSPGRIAGNTIYFGEGSWLTVV.

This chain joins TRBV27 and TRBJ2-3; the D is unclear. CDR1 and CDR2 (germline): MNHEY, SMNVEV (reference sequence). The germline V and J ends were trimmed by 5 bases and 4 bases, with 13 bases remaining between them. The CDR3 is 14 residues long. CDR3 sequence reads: CASSTRNPPDTQYF. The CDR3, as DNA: TGTGCCAGCAGTACCCGTAACCCCCCAGATACGCAGTATTTT.

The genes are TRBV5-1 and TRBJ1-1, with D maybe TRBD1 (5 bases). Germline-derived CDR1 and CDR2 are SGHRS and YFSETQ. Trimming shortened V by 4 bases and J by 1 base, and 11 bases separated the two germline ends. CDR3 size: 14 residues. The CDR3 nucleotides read TGCGCCAGCAGCGTAGCGGGGACGAACACTGAAGCTTTCTTT. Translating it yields CASSVAGTNTEAFF.

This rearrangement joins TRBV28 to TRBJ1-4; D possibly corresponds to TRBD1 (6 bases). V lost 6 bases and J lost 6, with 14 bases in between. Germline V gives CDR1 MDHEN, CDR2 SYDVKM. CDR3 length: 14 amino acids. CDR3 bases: TGTGCCAGCAGGATGACAGGACCTTATGAAAAACTGTTTTTT. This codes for CASRMTGPYEKLFF.

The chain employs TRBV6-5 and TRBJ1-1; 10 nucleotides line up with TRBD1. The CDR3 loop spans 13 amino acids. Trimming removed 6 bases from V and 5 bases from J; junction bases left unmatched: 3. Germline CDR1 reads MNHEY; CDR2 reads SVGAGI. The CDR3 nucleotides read TGTGCCAGCAGACGGACAGGGGGAACTGAAGCTTTCTTT. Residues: CASRRTGGTEAFF.

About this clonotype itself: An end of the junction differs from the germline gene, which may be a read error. Here the CDR3 DNA reads TGCAGCGTTGGGACAGGGGGCGGGCAGCTGTTTTTT. Encoded protein: CSVGTGGGQLFF. The chain carries TRBV29-1 and TRBJ2-2; 11 bases are shared with TRBD1. This CDR3 is built from 12 residues. Germline-derived CDR1 and CDR2 are SQVTM and ANQGSEA.